These 3 T cell receptor beta chains were sequenced from one sample in a study of cytotoxic CD8 clonotypes in ibrutinib-treated CLL. Sequenced by immunoSEQ multiplex PCR; TCRdb stores in-frame clones only, minus some. Of tens of thousands of clones listed, around 84% were seen once; the top ten hold roughly 5.4%. The sequences come from PBMCs, collected before ibrutinib treatment. The receptor source for this set is a human donor with chronic lymphocytic leukemia.

The V gene is TRBV12-5, the J gene TRBJ2-7; 9 bases map to TRBD1. Germline V gene lookup returns CDR1 LGHNT and CDR2 FRNRAP. The CDR3 extends over 14 amino acids. V trimming: 7 bases; J trimming: 2 bases; junction bases outside the gene matches: 6. CDR3 sequence reads: CASESGTGTYEQYF. DNA for the CDR3: TGTGCTAGTGAATCGGGGACAGGGACCTACGAGCAGTACTTC.

V usage is TRBV4-3 and J usage is TRBJ1-2; no clear D gene. V was cut by 4 bases and J by 4 bases, with 10 bases left in between. This CDR3 contains 13 residues. Germline CDR1 is LGHNA and CDR2 is YSLEER. The CDR3 region is CASSPSRPYGYTF. The DNA of the CDR3 is TGCGCCAGCAGCCCTAGCCGACCCTATGGCTACACCTTC.

The chain employs TRBV9 and TRBJ1-2, with 7 bases fitting TRBD1. The V segment lost 4 bases and the J segment 5 bases; nucleotides outside the gene matches: 11. CDR1 is SGDLS and CDR2 is YYNGEE in the germline V gene. The CDR3 has 15 residues. CDR3 in amino acids: CASSSSGTDSYGYTF. In DNA form, the CDR3 reads TGTGCCAGCAGCTCCTCCGGGACAGACTCTTATGGCTACACCTTC.